This passage covers 17 T cell receptor beta chains from one sample sequenced in a study of human T cells and chemical hapten exposure. TCRdb re-derived calls from the RACE reads in MiXCR, one entry per CDR3 protein. The profile shows 380,000 or so distinct CDR3 sequences, approximately 5.1% of them singletons. As for time point: patch test 1, 2 weeks after DPC sensitization. As for treatment: therapeutic diphenylcyclopropenone sensitization with weekly scalp DPC. The sample here was whole blood, taken in connection with sensitization to the hapten diphenylcyclopropenone (DPC). These receptors were collected from a woman between 50 and 59 years old with alopecia areata. Some clones in this sample may be carry-over from other donors' samples.

V usage is TRBV9 and J usage is TRBJ1-1; TRBD1 agrees at 9 bases. Trimming cost V 0 bases and J 10 bases; bases outside gene matches: 1. The CDR3 extends over 12 amino acids. In germline, CDR1 is SGDLS, CDR2 YYNGEE. The CDR3 sequence: CASSVGQGGAFF. As DNA, the CDR3 is TGTGCCAGCAGCGTAGGACAGGGGGGAGCTTTCTTT. The full variable domain, rest sourced from reference TRBV9 and TRBJ1-1, is DSGVTQTPKHLITATGQRVTLRCSPRSGDLSVYWYQQSLDQGLQFLIQYYNGEERAKGNILERFSAQQFPDLHSELNLSSLELGDSALYFCASSVGQGGAFFGQGTRLTVV.

This clonotype has ten or more counts. The chain has TRBV5-1 and TRBJ1-1; 10 bases line up with TRBD1. V lost 2 bases, J lost 0 bases, and 10 bases stayed unmatched. Germline assignment: CDR1 SGHRS and CDR2 YFSETQ. This CDR3 comprises 18 residues. Written as DNA, the CDR3 is TGCGCCAGCAGCTTACCGACAGGGGGCGCGTCGATGAACACTGAAGCTTTCTTT. It specifies CASSLPTGGASMNTEAFF. The variable domain in full, with the rest retrieved from reference TRBV5-1 and TRBJ1-1, is KAGVTQTPRYLIKTRGQQVTLSCSPISGHRSVSWYQQTPGQGLQFLFEYFSETQRNKGNFPGRFSGRQFSNSRSEMNVSTLELGDSALYLCASSLPTGGASMNTEAFFGQGTRLTVV.

This clonotype was counted ten times or more. This chain connects TRBV5-1 to TRBJ2-2; possibly TRBD1 for D (5 bases). The CDR3 spans 15 residues. V lost 6 bases, J lost 2 bases, and 14 bases lay in between. CDR1 is SGHRS, CDR2 YFSETQ, per germline. The CDR3 coding sequence is TGCGCCAGCAATTCGTTCGACAGTAACACCGGGGAGCTGTTTTTT. It yields the protein CASNSFDSNTGELFF.

This clonotype has at least ten counts. The chain carries TRBV4-2 and TRBJ1-2; no definite D call. The V gene's germline CDR1 is LGHNA and CDR2 YNFKEQ. V lost 4 bases to trimming and J lost 4 bases, with 13 bases between them. This CDR3 region has 14 residues. The CDR3 DNA follows: TGTGCCAGCAGCCCCGGTGAGGAAGTCTATGGCTACACCTTC. This sequence encodes CASSPGEEVYGYTF.

The chain uses TRBV29-1 and TRBJ1-2, with a possible D match to TRBD1 (5 bases). CDR1 and CDR2 from the germline V gene are SQVTM and ANQGSEA. V was trimmed by 7 bases and J by 3 bases, leaving 12 bases between them. This CDR3 is built from 12 residues. CDR3 sequence: CSATDSDYGYTF. The CDR3 DNA is TGCAGCGCTACAGACAGTGACTATGGCTACACCTTC. Drawing the rest from reference TRBV29-1 and TRBJ1-2, the complete variable domain is SAVISQKPSRDICQRGTSLTIQCQVDSQVTMMFWYRQQPGQSLTLIATANQGSEATYESGFVIDKFPISRPNLTFSTLTVSNMSPEDSSIYLCSATDSDYGYTFGSGTRLTVV.

In its sample, this clonotype was seen a few times. The genes are TRBV19 and TRBJ2-2; the match to TRBD2 covers 9 bases. The CDR3 is made up of 18 amino acids. CDR1 is LNHDA, CDR2 SQIVND, per germline (reference sequence). V shed 1 base, J shed 6 bases, and the junction held 12 bases outside the gene matches. CDR3 loop: CASSIGFLAGGTAGELFF. CDR3 DNA sequence: TGTGCCAGTAGTATAGGATTTCTGGCGGGAGGGACGGCCGGGGAGCTGTTTTTT.

There are many counts of this clonotype. The chain carries TRBV6-1 and TRBJ1-5, with D possibly matching TRBD1 (5 bases). The CDR3 is 15 residues long. Germline V gene data show CDR1 as MNHNS and CDR2 as SASEGT. Trimming pared 0 bases from V and 7 bases from J, leaving 13 bases between. CDR3 bases: TGTGCCAGCAGTGAAGCATGGCAGGGCGGACAGCCCCAGCATTTT. This encodes CASSEAWQGGQPQHF.

This clonotype showed up just a few times. The chain uses TRBV27 and TRBJ2-1; 8 bases are a match to TRBD2. From germline, CDR1 is MNHEY and CDR2 SMNVEV (reference sequence). V gave up 5 bases and J gave up 7 bases; unmatched junction bases: 13. The CDR3 consists of 16 residues. In DNA form, the CDR3 reads TGTGCCAGCAGTCCGATGAGCGGGAGCAGCAGAAATGAGCAGTTCTTC. Protein sequence: CASSPMSGSSRNEQFF.

The gene calls are TRBV7-2 and TRBJ1-1, with a possible D match to TRBD1 (6 bases). CDR3 length: 15 residues. Germline CDR1 SGHTA, CDR2 FQGNSA. Trimming left V 1 base short and J 0 bases short, with 9 bases between. CDR3 DNA sequence: TGTGCCAGCAGCTTAGTAGGGGGTCTGAACACTGAAGCTTTCTTT. It codes for CASSLVGGLNTEAFF.

This clonotype has at least ten counts. The chain joins TRBV28 to TRBJ2-2; D uncertain. The ends were cut back, 3 bases at V and 6 bases at J, with 11 bases in the middle. Germline V lookup: CDR1 MDHEN, CDR2 SYDVKM. The CDR3 runs to 14 residues. The CDR3 DNA is TGTGCCAGCAGTTTTCGGTCCGACTCCGGGGAGCTGTTTTTT. Residues: CASSFRSDSGELFF.

This clonotype was found many times. The rearrangement joins TRBV7-9 to TRBJ1-1; D is ambiguous. This CDR3 is built from 12 residues. CDR1 and CDR2 from the germline V gene are SEHNR and FQNEAQ (reference sequence). Trimming shortened V by 1 base and J by 7 bases, and 7 bases separated the two germline ends. The CDR3: CASSLGRVEAFF. CDR3 nucleotides: TGTGCCAGCAGCTTAGGGAGGGTTGAAGCTTTCTTT.

This clonotype was found a few times. The rearrangement uses TRBV6-5 and TRBJ2-7; D uncertain. This CDR3 is built from 12 residues. The germline V gene encodes CDR1 MNHEY and CDR2 SVGAGI. V shed 8 bases and J shed 2 bases, with 10 bases lying between them. The CDR3 nucleotides read TGTGCCAGCTCGAACTCCCCCTACGAGCAGTACTTC. Its translation is CASSNSPYEQYF.

This clonotype appeared many times. V gene TRBV15 combines with J gene TRBJ2-1; 11 nucleotides line up with TRBD2. The CDR3 contains 17 residues. Looked up from germline, CDR1 is LNHNV and CDR2 is YYDKDF (reference sequence). Trimming cost V 3 bases and J 4 bases; bases outside gene matches: 8. CDR3 residues: CATSRDPSGGFYNEQFF. The DNA for the CDR3 is TGTGCCACCAGCAGGGATCCTAGCGGGGGGTTTTACAATGAGCAGTTCTTC.

The chain combines TRBV27 with TRBJ2-3; the D is unclear. V was trimmed by 6 bases and J by 6 bases, leaving 10 bases between them. The CDR3 is 12 residues long. The V gene's germline CDR1 is MNHEY and CDR2 SMNVEV (reference sequence). This CDR3 reads CASSPTVDTQYF. DNA for the CDR3: TGTGCCAGCAGCCCCACTGTTGATACGCAGTATTTT.

This clonotype was recorded at least ten times. The genes are TRBV28 and TRBJ2-2, with no clear D. V gave up 3 bases and J gave up 6 bases, with 8 bases separating them. Germline assignment: CDR1 MDHEN and CDR2 SYDVKM. The CDR3 spans 13 residues. CDR3 in DNA: TGTGCCAGCAGTTTTACTGCTCCCGGGGAGCTGTTTTTT. Its protein is CASSFTAPGELFF.

This clonotype was detected ten times or more. The rearrangement joins TRBV9 to TRBJ2-1, with 9 bases matching TRBD2. Germline loops: CDR1 SGDLS, CDR2 YYNGEE. This CDR3 has 14 amino acids. V shed 4 bases, J shed 4 bases, and the junction held 3 bases outside the gene matches. The CDR3: CASSPSGGYNEQFF. DNA for the CDR3: TGTGCCAGCAGCCCGAGCGGGGGGTACAATGAGCAGTTCTTC.

This clonotype appeared a few times. The rearrangement joins TRBV20-1 to TRBJ1-3, with a tentative D call TRBD1 (6 bases). V lost 6 bases, J lost 4 bases, and 16 bases lay in between. Germline assignment: CDR1 DFQATT and CDR2 SNEGSKA (reference sequence). The CDR3 is made up of 14 amino acids. The chain's CDR3 is CSASGALDGNTIYF. As DNA, the CDR3 is TGCAGTGCGTCAGGGGCCCTAGACGGAAACACCATATATTTT.